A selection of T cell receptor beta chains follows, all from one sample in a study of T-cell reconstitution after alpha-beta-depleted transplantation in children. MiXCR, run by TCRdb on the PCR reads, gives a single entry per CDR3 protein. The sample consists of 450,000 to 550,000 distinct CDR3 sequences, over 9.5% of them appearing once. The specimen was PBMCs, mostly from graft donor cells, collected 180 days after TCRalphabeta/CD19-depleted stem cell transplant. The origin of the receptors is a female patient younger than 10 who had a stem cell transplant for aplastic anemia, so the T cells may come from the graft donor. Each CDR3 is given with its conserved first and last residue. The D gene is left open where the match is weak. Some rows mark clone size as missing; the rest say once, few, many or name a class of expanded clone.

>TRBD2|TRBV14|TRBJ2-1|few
CASSQDLLAGPLDEQFF
TGTGCCAGCAGCCAAGATCTACTAGCGGGCCCTCTCGATGAGCAGTTCTTC
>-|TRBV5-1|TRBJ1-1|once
CASSLGQGKWNTEAFF
TGCGCCAGCAGCTTGGGTCAGGGGAAATGGAACACTGAAGCTTTCTTT
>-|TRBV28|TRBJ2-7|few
CASSETGYEQYF
TGTGCCAGCAGTGAGACTGGTTACGAGCAGTACTTC
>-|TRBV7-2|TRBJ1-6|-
CASSVRQGSYNSPLHF
TGTGCCAGCAGCGTACGCCAGGGATCTTATAATTCACCCCTCCACTTT
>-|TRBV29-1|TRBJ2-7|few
CSGQRNNEQYF
TGCAGCGGGCAGAGGAACAACGAGCAGTACTTC
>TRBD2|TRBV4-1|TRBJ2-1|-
CASSQEGTSWGSYNEQFF
TGCGCCAGCAGCCAAGAAGGGACTAGCTGGGGCTCCTACAATGAGCAGTTCTTC
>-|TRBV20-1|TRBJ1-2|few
CSARDFRPTYGYTF
TGCAGTGCTAGAGATTTCAGGCCAACCTATGGCTACACCTTC
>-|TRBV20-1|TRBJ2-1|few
CSAPRGFGYNEQFF
TGCAGTGCCCCACGGGGGTTTGGGTACAATGAGCAGTTCTTC
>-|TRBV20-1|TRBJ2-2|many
CSAPNFRATGELFF
TGCAGTGCCCCGAACTTCAGGGCCACCGGGGAGCTGTTTTTT
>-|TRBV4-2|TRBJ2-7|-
CASSQIGETYEQYF
TGTGCCAGCAGCCAAATAGGGGAAACCTACGAGCAGTACTTC
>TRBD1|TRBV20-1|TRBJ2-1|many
CSADRDRGYNEQFF
TGCAGTGCCGATCGGGACAGGGGTTACAATGAGCAGTTCTTC
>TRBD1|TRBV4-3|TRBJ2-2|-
CASSQGTGSTGELFF
TGCGCCAGCAGCCAAGGGACAGGGAGCACCGGGGAGCTGTTTTTT